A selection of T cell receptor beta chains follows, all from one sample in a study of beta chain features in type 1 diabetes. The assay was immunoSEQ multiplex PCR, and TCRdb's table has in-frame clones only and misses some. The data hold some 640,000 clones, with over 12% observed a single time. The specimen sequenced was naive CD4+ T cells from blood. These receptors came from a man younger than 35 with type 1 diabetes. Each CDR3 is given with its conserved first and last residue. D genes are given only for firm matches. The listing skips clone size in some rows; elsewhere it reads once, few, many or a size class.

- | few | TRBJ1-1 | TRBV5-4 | TGTGCCAGCAAAAAAGCCCCGGGGGGCTCCGAAGCTTTCTTT | CASKKAPGGSEAFF
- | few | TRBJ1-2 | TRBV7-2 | TGTGCCAGCAGCCCCGAAAGGGGAGGCTACACCTTC | CASSPERGGYTF
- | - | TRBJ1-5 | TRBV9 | TGTGCCAGCAGCGTAGGAGCGGTGGCAAATCAGCCCCAGCATTTT | CASSVGAVANQPQHF
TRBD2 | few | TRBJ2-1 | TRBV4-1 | TGCGCCAGCAGCCAAGAGACTAGCGGGACTTACAATGAGCAGTTCTTC | CASSQETSGTYNEQFF
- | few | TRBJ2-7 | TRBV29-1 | TGCAGCGTTGGTCAGGATACCTACGAGCAGTACTTC | CSVGQDTYEQYF
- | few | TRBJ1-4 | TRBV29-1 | TGCAGCGTCGGTGGGGGGCCTAATGAAAAACTGTTTTTT | CSVGGGPNEKLFF
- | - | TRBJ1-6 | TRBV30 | TGTGCCTGGAGTGTATTTGGCCAGAATAATTCACCCCTCCACTTT | CAWSVFGQNNSPLHF
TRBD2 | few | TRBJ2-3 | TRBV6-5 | TGTGCCAGCAGGCGGGGGGGCCGACAGTATTTT | CASRRGGRQYF
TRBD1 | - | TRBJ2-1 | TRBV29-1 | TGCAGCGTTGAAAGCCAGGGGGCTGGAGAGCAGTTCTTC | CSVESQGAGEQFF
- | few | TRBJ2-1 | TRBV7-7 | TGTGCTAGCAGCTTAGAGAGGAGGAGTGAGCAGTTCTTC | CASSLERRSEQFF
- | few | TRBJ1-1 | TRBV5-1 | TGCGCCAGCAGCTTGGATCGGCACGAAGCTTTCTTT | CASSLDRHEAFF
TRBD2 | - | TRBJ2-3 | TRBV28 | TGTGCCAGCAGTGCGGTAGCGGGGGGCACAGATACGCAGTATTTT | CASSAVAGGTDTQYF
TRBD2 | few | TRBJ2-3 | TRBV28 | TGTGCCAGCAGTTCGGGCGCGGGAGTGGGCCCCGGCACGCAGTATTTT | CASSSGAGVGPGTQYF
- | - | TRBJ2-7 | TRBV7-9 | TGTGCCAGCAGCTCTGACACTTACTACGAGCAGTACTTC | CASSSDTYYEQYF
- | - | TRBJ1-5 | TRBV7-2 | TGTGCCAGCAGCTTTATTACAGGATGGACTCAGCCCCAGCATTTT | CASSFITGWTQPQHF
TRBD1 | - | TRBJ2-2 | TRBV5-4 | TGTGCCAGCAGTTCCGGGACAGGGGGCCGGGTCACCGGGGAGCTGTTTTTT | CASSSGTGGRVTGELFF
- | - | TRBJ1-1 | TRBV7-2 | TGTGCCAGCAGCTTGTCCAGGTTGAACACTGAAGCTTTCTTT | CASSLSRLNTEAFF
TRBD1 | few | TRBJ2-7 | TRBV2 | TGTGCCAGCAGTTCCGGGACAGACTACGAGCAGTACTTC | CASSSGTDYEQYF
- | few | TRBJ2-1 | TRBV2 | TGTGCCACCCGCCCCAGGGCCAGCTTACTAAATGAGCAGTTCTTC | CATRPRASLLNEQFF
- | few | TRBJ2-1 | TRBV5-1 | TGCGCCAGCAGCGTCTTACAGGGCGGGAATGAGCAGTTCTTC | CASSVLQGGNEQFF
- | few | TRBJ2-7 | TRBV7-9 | TGTGCCAGCAGCAAGTCCTACGAGCAGTACTTC | CASSKSYEQYF
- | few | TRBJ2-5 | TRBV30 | TGTGCCTGGAGTCGCCAAGATCGAAAAGAGACCCAGTACTTC | CAWSRQDRKETQYF
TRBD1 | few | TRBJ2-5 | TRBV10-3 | TGTGCCATCAGCGTCACAGGGGTAGAGGAGACCCAGTACTTC | CAISVTGVEETQYF
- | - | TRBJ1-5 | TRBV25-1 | TGTGCCAGCAGTGATAACAATTTCAATGGTCAGCCCCAGCATTTT | CASSDNNFNGQPQHF
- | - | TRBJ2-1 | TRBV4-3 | TGCGCCAGCAGCCAAGGAGGAGGACAGCGCTCCTACAATGAGCAGTTCTTC | CASSQGGGQRSYNEQFF
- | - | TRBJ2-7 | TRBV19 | TGTGCCAGTAGTATCAGGGACGAGCAGTACTTC | CASSIRDEQYF
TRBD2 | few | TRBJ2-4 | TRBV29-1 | TGCAGCGTCCGCGGGACTAGCGGGAGCGGGGCCAAAAACATTCAGTACTTC | CSVRGTSGSGAKNIQYF
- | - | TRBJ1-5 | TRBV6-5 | TGTGCCAGCAGTCCCTCCGACAGAGATCAGCCCCAGCATTTT | CASSPSDRDQPQHF
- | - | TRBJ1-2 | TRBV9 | TGTGCCAGCAGCGAATCGACAGCAAGCTATGGCTACACCTTC | CASSESTASYGYTF
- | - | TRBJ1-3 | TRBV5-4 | TGTGCCACCCGGAGGTCTGGATCTGGAAACACCATATATTTT | CATRRSGSGNTIYF
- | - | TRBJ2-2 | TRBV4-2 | TGTGCCAGCAGCTTAGAAGGACCGAACACCGGGGAGCTGTTTTTT | CASSLEGPNTGELFF
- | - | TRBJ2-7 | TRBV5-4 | TGTGCCAGCAGCTTGGCCACAGGGAGCCCCTACGAGCAGTACTTC | CASSLATGSPYEQYF
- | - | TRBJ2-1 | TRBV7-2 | TGTGCCAGCAGCTCAGGGGGGTGGTACAATGAGCAGTTCTTC | CASSSGGWYNEQFF
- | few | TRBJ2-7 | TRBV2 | TGTGCCAGCAAGCGAGAGGGTTCGAGCTCCTACGAGCAGTACTTC | CASKREGSSSYEQYF
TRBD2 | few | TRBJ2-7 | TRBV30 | TGTGCCTGGAGACTAGCGGGAGGTAACGAGCAGTACTTC | CAWRLAGGNEQYF
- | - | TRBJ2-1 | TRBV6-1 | TGTGCCAGCATCGAAACGACTAGCAATGAGCAGTTCTTC | CASIETTSNEQFF
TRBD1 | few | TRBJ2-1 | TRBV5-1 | TGCGCCAGCAGCTTGAGGGCCGGACAGGGATACAATGAGCAGTTCTTC | CASSLRAGQGYNEQFF
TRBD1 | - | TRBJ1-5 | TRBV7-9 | TGTGCCAGCAGCTCGACAGGGCCCGGTCAGCCCCAGCATTTT | CASSSTGPGQPQHF
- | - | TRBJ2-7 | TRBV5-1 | TGCGCCAGCAGCTTAACCGGGACCTCGCCCTCCTACGAGCAGTACTTC | CASSLTGTSPSYEQYF
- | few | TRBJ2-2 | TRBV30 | TGTGCCTGGAGGGGCCACGTCACCGGGGAGCTGTTTTTT | CAWRGHVTGELFF
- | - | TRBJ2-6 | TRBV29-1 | TGCAGCGTCGAGTTTGGGGCCAACGTCCTGACTTTC | CSVEFGANVLTF
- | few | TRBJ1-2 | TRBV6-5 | TGTGCCAGCAGTTACTCGCTTTATTGGGGCTATGGCTACACCTTC | CASSYSLYWGYGYTF
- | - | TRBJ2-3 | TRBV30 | TGTGCCTGGAGCCCGGAAACGGATACGCAGTATTTT | CAWSPETDTQYF
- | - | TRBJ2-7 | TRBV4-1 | TGCGCCAGCAGCCAAGATATTCTGTACTACGAGCAGTACTTC | CASSQDILYYEQYF
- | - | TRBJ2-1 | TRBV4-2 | TGTGCCAGCAGCCAAGATTGGGAAATTGAGCAGTTCTTC | CASSQDWEIEQFF
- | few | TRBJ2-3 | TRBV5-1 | TGCGCCAGCAGCTTGCCGGGGGCTAGCACAGATACGCAGTATTTT | CASSLPGASTDTQYF
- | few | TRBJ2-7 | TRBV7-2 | TGTGCCAGCGGCTTGATCCGGGGTGGCGAGCAGTACTTC | CASGLIRGGEQYF
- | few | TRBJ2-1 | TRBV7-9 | TGTGCCAGCAGCTTAAGCCGGCCTTCCTACAATGAGCAGTTCTTC | CASSLSRPSYNEQFF
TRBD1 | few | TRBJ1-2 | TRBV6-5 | TGTGCCAGCAGTTCAGGACAGGGAACTTATGGCTACACCTTC | CASSSGQGTYGYTF
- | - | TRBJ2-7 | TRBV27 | TGTGCCAGCAGTTTCCTCACCTACGAGCAGTACTTC | CASSFLTYEQYF
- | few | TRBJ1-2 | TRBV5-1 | TGCGCCAGCAGCTACGGGGCAGGGACCAACTATGGCTACACCTTC | CASSYGAGTNYGYTF
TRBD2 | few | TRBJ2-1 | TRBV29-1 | TGCAGCGTTGAACAAACTAGCGGGGCACGACAGTTCTTC | CSVEQTSGARQFF
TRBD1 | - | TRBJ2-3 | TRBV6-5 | TGTGCCAGCAGTTACCAGACAGGGAGCTCAGATACGCAGTATTTT | CASSYQTGSSDTQYF
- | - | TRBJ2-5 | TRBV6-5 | TGTGCCAGCCTTGGTAGCGGCCTCCAAGAGACCCAGTACTTC | CASLGSGLQETQYF
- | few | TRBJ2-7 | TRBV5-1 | TGCGCCAGCAGCTTGGTCGACAGCTCCTACGAGCAGTACTTC | CASSLVDSSYEQYF
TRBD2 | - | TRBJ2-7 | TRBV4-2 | TGTGCCAGCAGCACCAGACTAGCGGGGACCACCTACGAGCAGTACTTC | CASSTRLAGTTYEQYF